This section outlines one T cell receptor (beta chain) sequence together with its context. Its antigen is unknown. The study ran its PCR with 60 Vbeta and 13 Jbeta primers. Here immunoSEQ multiplex PCR was the method, and the copy in TCRdb shows in-frame clones only, minus some. The sample yields over 85,000 clones, 65% to 80% seen once. These data are taken from a study of cytomegalovirus exposure and HLA in healthy donors. Study-wide results and limits: A highly shared variant cluster was judged a likely technical artifact. According to the study, around 180 TCR beta chains were cytomegalovirus-associated. In a later analysis, V- and J-gene trimming of beta chains associated with a DCLRE1C missense variant, replicated independently. A previous analysis found most TCR beta V segments productive roughly 87% or roughly 30% of the time.

Unmatched junction bases numbered 3, after V lost 1 base and J lost 1 base. The CDR3 runs to 16 residues. Germline CDR1 and CDR2: SGHVS and FNYEAQ. Input material: PBMCs. The receptor was isolated from a woman aged 60-70 years in good health and CMV-seropositive. The chain couples TRBV7-6 to TRBJ2-2, with 7 bases that match TRBD1. The CDR3 here is CASSLGAGGNTGELFF. CDR3 coding DNA: TGTGCCAGCAGCTTAGGGGCAGGGGGGAACACCGGGGAGCTGTTTTTT.